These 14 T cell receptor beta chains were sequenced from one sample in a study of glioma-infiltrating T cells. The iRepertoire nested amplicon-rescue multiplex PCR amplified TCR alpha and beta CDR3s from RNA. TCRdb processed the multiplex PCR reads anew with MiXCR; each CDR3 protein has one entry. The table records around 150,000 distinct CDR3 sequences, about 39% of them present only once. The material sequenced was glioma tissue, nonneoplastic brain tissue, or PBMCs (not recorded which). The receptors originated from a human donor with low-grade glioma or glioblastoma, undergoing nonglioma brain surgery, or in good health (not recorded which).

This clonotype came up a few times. The CDR3, as DNA: TGTGCCAGCAGTTTAGTGGGACTGGCGAACACCGGGGAGCTGTTTTTT. As protein: CASSLVGLANTGELFF. V is TRBV27 and J is TRBJ2-2, with a possible D match to TRBD2 (6 bases). The CDR3 sequence is 16 residues long. Trimming took 2 bases from V and 0 from J, leaving 10 bases between them. Per the germline V gene, CDR1 is MNHEY and CDR2 is SMNVEV (reference sequence).

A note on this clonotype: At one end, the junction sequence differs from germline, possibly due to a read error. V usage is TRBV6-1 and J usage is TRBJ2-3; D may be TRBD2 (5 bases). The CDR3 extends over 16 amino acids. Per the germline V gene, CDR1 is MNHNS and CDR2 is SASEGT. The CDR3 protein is CAISEPGTRSTDTQYF. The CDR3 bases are TGTGCCATCAGTGAACCGGGAACCCGGAGCACAGATACGCAGTATTTT.

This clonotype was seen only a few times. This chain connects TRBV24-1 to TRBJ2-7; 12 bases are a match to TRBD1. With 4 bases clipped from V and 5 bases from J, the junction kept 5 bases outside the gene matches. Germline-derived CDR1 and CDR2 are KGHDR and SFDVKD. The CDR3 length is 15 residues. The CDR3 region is CATSDPGQGAHEQYF. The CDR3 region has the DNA TGTGCCACCAGTGACCCGGGACAGGGGGCCCACGAGCAGTACTTC.

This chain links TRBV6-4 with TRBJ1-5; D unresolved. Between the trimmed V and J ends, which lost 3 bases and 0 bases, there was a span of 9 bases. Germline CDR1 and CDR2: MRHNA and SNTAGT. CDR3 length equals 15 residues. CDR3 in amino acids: CASSETGNSNQPQHF. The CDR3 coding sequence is TGTGCCAGCAGTGAAACTGGAAATAGCAATCAGCCCCAGCATTTT.

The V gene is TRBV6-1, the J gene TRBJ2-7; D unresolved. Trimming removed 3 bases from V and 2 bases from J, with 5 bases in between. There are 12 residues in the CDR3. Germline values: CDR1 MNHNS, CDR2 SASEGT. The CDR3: CASSDTPYEQYF. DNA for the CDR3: TGTGCCAGCAGTGACACCCCCTACGAGCAGTACTTC.

The CDR3 DNA reads as TGTGCCAGCAGCTTGGTAGACACACGCACAGATACGCAGTATTTT. Its protein is CASSLVDTRTDTQYF. The chain has TRBV5-4 and TRBJ2-3; D unclear. The CDR3 totals 15 residues. Germline lookup yields CDR1 SGHNT and CDR2 YYREEE (reference sequence). Trimming removed 0 bases at V and 1 base at J, with 9 bases between.

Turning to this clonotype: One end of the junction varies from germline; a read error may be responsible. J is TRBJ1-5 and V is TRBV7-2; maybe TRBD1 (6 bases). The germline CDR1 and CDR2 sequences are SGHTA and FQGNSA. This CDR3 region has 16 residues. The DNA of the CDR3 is TGTGCCAGCAGCGTAGCAGGGGCAGGTGGGCGGCAGCCCCAGCATTTT. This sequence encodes CASSVAGAGGRQPQHF.

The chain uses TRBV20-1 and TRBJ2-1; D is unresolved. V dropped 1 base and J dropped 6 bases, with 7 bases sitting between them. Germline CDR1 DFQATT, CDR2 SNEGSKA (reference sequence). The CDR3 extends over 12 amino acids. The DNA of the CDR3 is TGCAGTGCTAGAGGGCCATTCAATGAGCAGTTCTTC. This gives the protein CSARGPFNEQFF.

For the CDR3, the DNA is TGTGCCAGCAGTTACTCGACGGAAGCGGGAGTGTCCGGGGAGCTGTTTTTT. Translation: CASSYSTEAGVSGELFF. The genes are TRBV6-6 and TRBJ2-2; 8 nucleotides agree with TRBD2. CDR1 is MNHNY, CDR2 SVGAGI, per germline (reference sequence). V lost 0 bases to trimming and J lost 6 bases; unmatched junction nucleotides: 9. The CDR3 totals 17 residues.

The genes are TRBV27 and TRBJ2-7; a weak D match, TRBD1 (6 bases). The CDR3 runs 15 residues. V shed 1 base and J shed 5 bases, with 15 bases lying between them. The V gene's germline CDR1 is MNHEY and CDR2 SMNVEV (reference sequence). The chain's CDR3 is CASSLFGQGSDEQYF. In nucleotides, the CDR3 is TGTGCCAGCAGTTTATTTGGGCAGGGGAGCGACGAGCAGTACTTC.

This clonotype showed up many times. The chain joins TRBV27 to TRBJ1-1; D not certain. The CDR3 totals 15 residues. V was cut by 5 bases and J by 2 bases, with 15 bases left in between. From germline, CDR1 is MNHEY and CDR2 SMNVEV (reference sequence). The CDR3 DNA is TGTGCCAGCAGTACAGTCGCTCTCGGCAACACTGAAGCTTTCTTT. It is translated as CASSTVALGNTEAFF.

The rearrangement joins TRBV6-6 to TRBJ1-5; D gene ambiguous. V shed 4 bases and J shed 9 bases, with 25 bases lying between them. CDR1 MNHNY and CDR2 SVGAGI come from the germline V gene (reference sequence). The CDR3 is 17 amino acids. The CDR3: CASSSDRALTNHRPQHF. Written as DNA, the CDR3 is TGTGCCAGCAGTTCGGACCGGGCCCTAACCAATCATCGGCCCCAGCATTTT.

CDR3 loop: CSVIAGGPGDTQYF. DNA for the CDR3: TGCAGCGTTATAGCGGGGGGGCCGGGAGATACGCAGTATTTT. The gene calls are TRBV29-1 and TRBJ2-3; 11 bases agree with TRBD2. J was trimmed by 5 bases and V by 5 bases; bases with no gene match: 6. Germline CDR1 SQVTM, CDR2 ANQGSEA. This CDR3 region has 14 residues.

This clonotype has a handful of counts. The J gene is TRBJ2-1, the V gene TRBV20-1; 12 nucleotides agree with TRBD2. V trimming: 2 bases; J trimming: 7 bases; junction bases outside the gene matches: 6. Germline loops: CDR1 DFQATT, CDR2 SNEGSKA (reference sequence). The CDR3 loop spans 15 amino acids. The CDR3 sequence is CSARQLAGGANEQFF. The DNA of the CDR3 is TGCAGTGCTAGACAACTAGCGGGAGGAGCAAATGAGCAGTTCTTC.